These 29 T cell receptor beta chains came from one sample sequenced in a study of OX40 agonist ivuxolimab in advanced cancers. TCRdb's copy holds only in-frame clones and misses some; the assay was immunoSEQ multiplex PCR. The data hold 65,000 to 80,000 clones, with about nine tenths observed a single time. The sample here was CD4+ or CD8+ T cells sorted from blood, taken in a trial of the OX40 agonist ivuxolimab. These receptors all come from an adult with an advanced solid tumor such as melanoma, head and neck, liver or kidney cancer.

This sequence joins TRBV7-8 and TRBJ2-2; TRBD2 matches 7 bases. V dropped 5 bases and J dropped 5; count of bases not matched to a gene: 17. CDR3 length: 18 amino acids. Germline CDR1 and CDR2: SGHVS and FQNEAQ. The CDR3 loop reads CASSISIFGGRGTGELFF. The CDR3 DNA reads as TGTGCCAGCAGCATTAGCATCTTTGGCGGGAGAGGGACCGGGGAGCTGTTTTTT.

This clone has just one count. CDR3 region: CASSLARSPGAYEQYF. The CDR3 nucleotides are TGCGCCAGCAGCTTGGCCCGTTCGCCAGGGGCATACGAGCAGTACTTC. V is TRBV5-1 and J is TRBJ2-7; D may be TRBD1 (6 bases). Trimming cost V 0 bases and J 4 bases, with 17 bases left between them. The CDR3 totals 16 residues. Per germline, CDR1 SGHRS and CDR2 YFSETQ.

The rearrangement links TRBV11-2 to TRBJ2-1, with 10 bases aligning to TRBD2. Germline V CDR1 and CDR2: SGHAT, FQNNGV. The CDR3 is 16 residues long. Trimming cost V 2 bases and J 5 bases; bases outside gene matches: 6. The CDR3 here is CASSLFLLAGDNEQFF. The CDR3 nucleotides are TGTGCCAGCAGCTTATTCTTGCTAGCGGGAGACAATGAGCAGTTCTTC.

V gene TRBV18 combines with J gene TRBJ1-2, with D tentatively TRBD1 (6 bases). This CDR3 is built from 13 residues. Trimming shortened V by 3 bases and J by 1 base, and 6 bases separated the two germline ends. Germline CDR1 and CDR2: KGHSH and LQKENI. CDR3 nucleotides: TGTGCCAGCTCACCGGACAGTAACTATGGCTACACCTTC. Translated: CASSPDSNYGYTF.

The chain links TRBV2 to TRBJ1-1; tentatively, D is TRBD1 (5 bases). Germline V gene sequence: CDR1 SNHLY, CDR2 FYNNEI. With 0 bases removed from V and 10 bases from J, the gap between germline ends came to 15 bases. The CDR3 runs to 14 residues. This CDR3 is CASSEAQGGLGAFF. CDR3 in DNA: TGTGCCAGCAGTGAAGCGCAGGGCGGGCTTGGAGCTTTCTTT. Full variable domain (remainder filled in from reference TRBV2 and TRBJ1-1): EPEVTQTPSHQVTQMGQEVILRCVPISNHLYFYWYRQILGQKVEFLVSFYNNEISEKSEIFDDQFSVERPDGSNFTLKIRSTKLEDSAMYFCASSEAQGGLGAFFGQGTRLTVV.

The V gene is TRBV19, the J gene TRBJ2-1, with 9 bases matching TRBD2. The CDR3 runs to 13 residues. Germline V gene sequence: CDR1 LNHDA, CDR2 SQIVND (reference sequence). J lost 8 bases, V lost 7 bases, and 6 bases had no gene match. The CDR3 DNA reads TGTGCCAGTAAGGCTAGCGGGATGGATGAGCAGTTCTTC. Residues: CASKASGMDEQFF.

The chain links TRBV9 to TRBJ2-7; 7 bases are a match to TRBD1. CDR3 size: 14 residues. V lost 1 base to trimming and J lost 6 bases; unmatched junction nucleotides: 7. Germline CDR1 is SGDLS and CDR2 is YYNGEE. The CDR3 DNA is TGTGCCAGCAGCGTACTGCCAGGGGGAACCGAGCAGTACTTC. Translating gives CASSVLPGGTEQYF.

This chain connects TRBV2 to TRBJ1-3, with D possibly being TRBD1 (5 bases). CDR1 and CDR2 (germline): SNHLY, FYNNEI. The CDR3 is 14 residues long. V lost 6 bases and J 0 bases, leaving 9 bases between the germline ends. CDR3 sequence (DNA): TGTGCCAGCAGGGGACGACCCTCTGGAAACACCATATATTTT. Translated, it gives CASRGRPSGNTIYF.

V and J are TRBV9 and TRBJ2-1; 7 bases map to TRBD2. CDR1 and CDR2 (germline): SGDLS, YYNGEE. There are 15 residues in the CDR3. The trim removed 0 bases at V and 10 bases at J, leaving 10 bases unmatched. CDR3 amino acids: CASSVGSGGRREQFF. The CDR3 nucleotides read TGTGCCAGCAGCGTAGGGTCCGGCGGGAGAAGGGAGCAGTTCTTC. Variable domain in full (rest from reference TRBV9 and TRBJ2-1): DSGVTQTPKHLITATGQRVTLRCSPRSGDLSVYWYQQSLDQGLQFLIQYYNGEERAKGNILERFSAQQFPDLHSELNLSSLELGDSALYFCASSVGSGGRREQFFGPGTRLTVL.

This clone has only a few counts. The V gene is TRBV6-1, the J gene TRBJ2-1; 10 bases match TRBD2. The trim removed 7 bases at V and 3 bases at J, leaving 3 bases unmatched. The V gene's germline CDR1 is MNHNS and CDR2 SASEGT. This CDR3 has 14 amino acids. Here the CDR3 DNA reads TGTGCCAGCACGCCTAGCGGGGGCTACAATGAGCAGTTCTTC. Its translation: CASTPSGGYNEQFF.

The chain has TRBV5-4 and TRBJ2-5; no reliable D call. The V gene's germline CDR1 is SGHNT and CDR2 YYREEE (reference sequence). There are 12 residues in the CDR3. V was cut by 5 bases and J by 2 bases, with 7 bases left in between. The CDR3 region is CASSRPQETQYF. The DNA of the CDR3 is TGTGCCAGCAGTCGCCCTCAAGAGACCCAGTACTTC.

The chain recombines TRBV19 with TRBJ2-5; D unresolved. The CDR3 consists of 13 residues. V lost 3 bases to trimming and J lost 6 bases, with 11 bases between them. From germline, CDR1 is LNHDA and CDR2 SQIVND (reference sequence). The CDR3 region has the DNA TGTGCCAGTAGTATCGGAGACACGCAGACCCAGTACTTC. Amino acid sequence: CASSIGDTQTQYF.

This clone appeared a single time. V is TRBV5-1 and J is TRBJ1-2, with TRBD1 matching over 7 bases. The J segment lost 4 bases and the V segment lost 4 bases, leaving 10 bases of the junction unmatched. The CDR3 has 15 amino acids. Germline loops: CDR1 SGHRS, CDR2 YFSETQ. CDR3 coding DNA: TGCGCCAGCAGCCCGTACAAGACAGGGTTCTATGGCTACACCTTC. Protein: CASSPYKTGFYGYTF. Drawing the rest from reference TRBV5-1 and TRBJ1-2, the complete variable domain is KAGVTQTPRYLIKTRGQQVTLSCSPISGHRSVSWYQQTPGQGLQFLFEYFSETQRNKGNFPGRFSGRQFSNSRSEMNVSTLELGDSALYLCASSPYKTGFYGYTFGSGTRLTVV.

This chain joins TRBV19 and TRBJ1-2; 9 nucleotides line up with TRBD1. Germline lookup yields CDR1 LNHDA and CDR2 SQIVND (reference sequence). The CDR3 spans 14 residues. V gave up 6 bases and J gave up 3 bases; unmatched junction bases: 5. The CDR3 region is CASRPGQGYYGYTF. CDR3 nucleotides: TGTGCCAGTAGGCCGGGACAGGGCTACTATGGCTACACCTTC. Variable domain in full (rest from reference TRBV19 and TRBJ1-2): DGGITQSPKYLFRKEGQNVTLSCEQNLNHDAMYWYRQDPGQGLRLIYYSQIVNDFQKGDIAEGYSVSREKKESFPLTVTSAQKNPTAFYLCASRPGQGYYGYTFGSGTRLTVV.

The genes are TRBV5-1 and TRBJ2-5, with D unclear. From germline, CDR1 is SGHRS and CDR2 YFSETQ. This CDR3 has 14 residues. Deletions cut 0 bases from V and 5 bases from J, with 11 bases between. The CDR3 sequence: CASSLDRVMETQYF. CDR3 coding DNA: TGCGCCAGCAGCTTGGATAGGGTGATGGAGACCCAGTACTTC.

This CDR3 reads CASSLGPRDNEQFF. The CDR3 DNA is TGTGCCAGCAGCTTAGGCCCCCGGGACAATGAGCAGTTCTTC. The chain carries TRBV7-6 and TRBJ2-1; D remains ambiguous. Germline V gene data show CDR1 as SGHVS and CDR2 as FNYEAQ. V was cut by 1 base and J by 5 bases, with 9 bases left in between. This CDR3 region has 14 residues. Supplemented by reference TRBV7-6 and TRBJ2-1, the full variable domain reads GAGVSQSPRYKVTKRGQDVALRCDPISGHVSLYWYRQALGQGPEFLTYFNYEAQQDKSGLPNDRFSAERPEGSISTLTIQRTEQRDSAMYRCASSLGPRDNEQFFGPGTRLTVL.

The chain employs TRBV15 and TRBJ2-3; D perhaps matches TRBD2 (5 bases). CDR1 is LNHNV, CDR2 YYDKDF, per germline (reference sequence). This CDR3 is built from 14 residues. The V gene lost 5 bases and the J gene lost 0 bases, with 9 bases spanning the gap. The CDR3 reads CATSERISTDTQYF. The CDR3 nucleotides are TGTGCCACCAGCGAGCGGATCAGCACAGATACGCAGTATTTT.

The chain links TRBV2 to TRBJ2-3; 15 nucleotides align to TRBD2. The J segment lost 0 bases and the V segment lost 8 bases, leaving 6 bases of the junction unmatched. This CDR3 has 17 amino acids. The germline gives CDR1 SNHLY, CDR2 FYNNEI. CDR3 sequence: CASAGTSGRTSTDTQYF. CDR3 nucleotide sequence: TGTGCCAGCGCCGGGACTAGCGGGAGGACTAGCACAGATACGCAGTATTTT. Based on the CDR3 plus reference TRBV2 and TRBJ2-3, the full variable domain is EPEVTQTPSHQVTQMGQEVILRCVPISNHLYFYWYRQILGQKVEFLVSFYNNEISEKSEIFDDQFSVERPDGSNFTLKIRSTKLEDSAMYFCASAGTSGRTSTDTQYFGPGTRLTVL.

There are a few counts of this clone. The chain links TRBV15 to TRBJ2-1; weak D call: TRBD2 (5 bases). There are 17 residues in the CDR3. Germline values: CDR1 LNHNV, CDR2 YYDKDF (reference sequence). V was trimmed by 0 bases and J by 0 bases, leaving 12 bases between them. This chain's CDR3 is CATSRDAGHSSYNEQFF. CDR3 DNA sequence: TGTGCCACCAGCAGAGATGCGGGCCATAGCTCCTACAATGAGCAGTTCTTC.

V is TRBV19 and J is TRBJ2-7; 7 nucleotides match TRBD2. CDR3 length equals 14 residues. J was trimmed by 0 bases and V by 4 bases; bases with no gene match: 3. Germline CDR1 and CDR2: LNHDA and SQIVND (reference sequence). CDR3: CASSTTSVSYEQYF. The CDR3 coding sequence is TGTGCCAGTAGTACCACTAGCGTCTCCTACGAGCAGTACTTC.

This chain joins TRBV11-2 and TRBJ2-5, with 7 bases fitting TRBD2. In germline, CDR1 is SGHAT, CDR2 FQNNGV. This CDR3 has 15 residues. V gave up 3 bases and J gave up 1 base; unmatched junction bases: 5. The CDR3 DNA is TGTGCCAGCAGCTTCATCAGCGGGGCCCAAGAGACCCAGTACTTC. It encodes CASSFISGAQETQYF.

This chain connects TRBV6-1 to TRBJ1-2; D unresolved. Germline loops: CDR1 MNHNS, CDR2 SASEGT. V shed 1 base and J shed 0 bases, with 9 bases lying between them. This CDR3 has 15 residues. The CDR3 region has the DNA TGTGCCAGCAGTGAAGATCGGACTTCTAACTATGGCTACACCTTC. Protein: CASSEDRTSNYGYTF.

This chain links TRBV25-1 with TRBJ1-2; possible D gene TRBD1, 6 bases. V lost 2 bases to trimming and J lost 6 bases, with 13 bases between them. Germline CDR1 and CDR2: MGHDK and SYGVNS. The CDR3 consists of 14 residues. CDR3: CASSEPNRAHGYTF. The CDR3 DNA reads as TGTGCCAGCAGTGAACCAAACAGGGCCCATGGCTACACCTTC.

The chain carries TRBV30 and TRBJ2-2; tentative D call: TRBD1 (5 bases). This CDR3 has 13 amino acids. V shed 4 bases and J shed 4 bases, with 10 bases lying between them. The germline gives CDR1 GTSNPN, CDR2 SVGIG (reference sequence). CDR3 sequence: CAWILGVTGELFF. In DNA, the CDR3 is TGTGCCTGGATCTTAGGGGTCACCGGGGAGCTGTTTTTT. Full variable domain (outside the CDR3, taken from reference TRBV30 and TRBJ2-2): SQTIHQWPATLVQPVGSPLSLECTVEGTSNPNLYWYRQAAGRGLQLLFYSVGIGQISSEVPQNLSASRPQDRQFILSSKKLLLSDSGFYLCAWILGVTGELFFGEGSRLTVL.

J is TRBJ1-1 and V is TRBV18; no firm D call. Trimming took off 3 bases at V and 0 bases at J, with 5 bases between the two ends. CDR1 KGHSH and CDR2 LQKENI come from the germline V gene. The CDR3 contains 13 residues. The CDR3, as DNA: TGTGCCAGCTCACCCGCAGTGAACACTGAAGCTTTCTTT. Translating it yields CASSPAVNTEAFF.

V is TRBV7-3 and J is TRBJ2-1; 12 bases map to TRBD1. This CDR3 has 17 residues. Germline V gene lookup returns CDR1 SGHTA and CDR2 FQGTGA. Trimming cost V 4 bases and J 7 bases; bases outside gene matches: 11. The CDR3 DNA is TGTGCCAGCAGCTCAATAGGGACAGGGGGCGCCGAAAATGAGCAGTTCTTC. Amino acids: CASSSIGTGGAENEQFF. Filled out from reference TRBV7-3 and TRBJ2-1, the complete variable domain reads GAGVSQTPSNKVTEKGKYVELRCDPISGHTALYWYRQSLGQGPEFLIYFQGTGAADDSGLPNDRFFAVRPEGSVSTLKIQRTERGDSAVYLCASSSIGTGGAENEQFFGPGTRLTVL.

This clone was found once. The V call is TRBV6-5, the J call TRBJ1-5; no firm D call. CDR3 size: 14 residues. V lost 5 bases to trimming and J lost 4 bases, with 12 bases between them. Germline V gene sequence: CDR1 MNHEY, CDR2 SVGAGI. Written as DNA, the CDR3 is TGTGCCAGCAGTACCCCGGGGTCGAATCAGCCCCAGCATTTT. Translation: CASSTPGSNQPQHF.

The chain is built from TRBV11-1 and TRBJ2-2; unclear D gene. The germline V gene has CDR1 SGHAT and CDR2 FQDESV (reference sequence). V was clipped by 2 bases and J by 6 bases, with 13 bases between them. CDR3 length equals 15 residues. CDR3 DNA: TGTGCCAGCAGCTTAAGATCTCGCGGCTCCGGGGAGCTGTTTTTT. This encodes CASSLRSRGSGELFF. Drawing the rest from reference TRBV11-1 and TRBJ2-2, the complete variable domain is EAEVAQSPRYKITEKSQAVAFWCDPISGHATLYWYRQILGQGPELLVQFQDESVVDDSQLPKDRFSAERLKGVDSTLKIQPAELGDSAMYLCASSLRSRGSGELFFGEGSRLTVL.

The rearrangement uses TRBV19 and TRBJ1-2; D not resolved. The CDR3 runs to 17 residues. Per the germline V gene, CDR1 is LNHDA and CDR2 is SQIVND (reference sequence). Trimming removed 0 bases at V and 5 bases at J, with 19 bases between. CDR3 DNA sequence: TGTGCCAGTAGTATAGATGCCCGGGCAGGCGGTCTATATGGCTACACCTTC. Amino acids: CASSIDARAGGLYGYTF.